This TCR beta chain was recovered during a study of cytotoxic CD8 clonotypes in ibrutinib-treated CLL. Here immunoSEQ multiplex PCR was the method, and the copy in TCRdb shows in-frame clones only, minus some. The repertoire holds about 270,000 clones, with approximately 76% as singletons. The CDR3 covers 14 residues. V lost 4 bases and J 2 bases, leaving 9 bases between the germline ends. From germline, CDR1 is SEHNR and CDR2 FQNEAQ (reference sequence). The material sequenced was PBMCs, taken at disease progression, from a patient treated with ibrutinib. The sequence was collected from a human donor with chronic lymphocytic leukemia. V gene TRBV7-9 combines with J gene TRBJ2-1; TRBD2 is a possible D gene (5 bases). The CDR3 nucleotides read TGTGCCAGCAGCTCTGGGAGAACCTACAATGAGCAGTTCTTC. As protein: CASSSGRTYNEQFF.